This T cell receptor beta chain derives from a study of T cell repertoires in cytomegalovirus infection. About the research overall: Well-studied HLA-B-restricted CMV epitopes were used in the study alongside recently identified HLA-C-restricted ones. From public TCR beta signatures came an indication of both CMV infection and matching HLA type.

The CDR3 consists of 12 residues. With V trimmed by 3 bases and J by 15 bases, 5 bases remained unmatched. As to this clonotype: The antigen is not known.

Overall study results and limits: Within the response measured ex vivo, HLA-C-restricted CMV-specific TCR beta clonotypes were dominant.

Using its own MiXCR run on the reads, TCRdb lists one record per CDR3 protein. The table includes tens of thousands of distinct CDR3 sequences, about 24% detected once. Material: CD8+ T cells from cultured PBMCs, obtained from culture after CMV antigen stimulation. This chain uses TRBV12-3 or TRBV12-4 with TRBJ1-6; 7 bases match TRBD1. The source is a human donor in good health (CMV status not recorded). Some clones in this sample may be carry-over from other donors' samples. Here the CDR3 DNA reads TGTGCCAGCAGTTTCCATACAGGGGTCCTCCACTTT. It codes for CASSFHTGVLHF.